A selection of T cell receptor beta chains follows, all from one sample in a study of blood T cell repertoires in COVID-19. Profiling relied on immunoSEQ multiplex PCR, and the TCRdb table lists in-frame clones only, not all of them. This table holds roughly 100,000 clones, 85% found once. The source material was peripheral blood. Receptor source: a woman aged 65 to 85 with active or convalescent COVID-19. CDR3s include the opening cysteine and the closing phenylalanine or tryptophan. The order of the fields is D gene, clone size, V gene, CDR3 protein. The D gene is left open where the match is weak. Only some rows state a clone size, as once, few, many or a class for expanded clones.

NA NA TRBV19 CASSTPTRSNSPLHF
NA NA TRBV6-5 CASRGAQETQYF
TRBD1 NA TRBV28 CASSSRDRSSYNEQFF
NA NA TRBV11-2 CASSQQGRETQYF
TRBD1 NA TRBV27 CASSSRGTNTEAFF
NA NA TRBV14 CASSQLRGWTEGETQYF
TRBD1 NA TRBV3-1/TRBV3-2 CASSLQGVATEAFF
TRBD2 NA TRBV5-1 CASSLEGTREGTQYF
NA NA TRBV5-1 CASSSTVMNTEAFF
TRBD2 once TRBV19 CASKTSGGATGELFF
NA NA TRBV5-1 CASSSPGQSYGYTF
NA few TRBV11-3 CASSLGTGSGNEQFF
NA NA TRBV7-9 CASSLQQGNGYTF
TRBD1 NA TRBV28 CASRATGNNEKLFF
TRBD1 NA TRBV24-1 CATSETGVSNQPQHF
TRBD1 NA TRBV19 CASSNPWGEGAGNTEAFF
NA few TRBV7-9 CASSPREPYEQYF
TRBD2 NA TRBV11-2 CASSPLTSFEQFF
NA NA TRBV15 CATRSRFSGRLFF
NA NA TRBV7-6 CASSSQAGANTGELFF
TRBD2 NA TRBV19 CATGLAYNEQFF
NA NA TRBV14 CASSQAGYIQYF
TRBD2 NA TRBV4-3 CASSQDGGGSEQYF
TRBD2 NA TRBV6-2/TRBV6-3 CASSYSLAPGLAGRGTDTQYF
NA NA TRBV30 CAWRARMRVSTDTQYF
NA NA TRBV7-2 CASSSQTGVNTEAFF
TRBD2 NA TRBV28 CASSRGGSGASYEQYF
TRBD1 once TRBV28 CASSTGQGFQGYTF
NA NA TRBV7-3 CASSPHREDEQFF
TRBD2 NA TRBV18 CASSSPSLGGGAYEQFF
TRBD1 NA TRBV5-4 CASSPTPTGGRSTEAFF
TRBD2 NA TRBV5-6 CASSLGVTSGSSTDTQYF
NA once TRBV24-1 CATSDGLLPGTDYF
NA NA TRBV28 CASRGPSPGLVYGYTF
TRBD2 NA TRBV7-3 CASSRGADTQYF
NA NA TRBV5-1 CASSLGGSSYNEQFF
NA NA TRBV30 CAWSASFPDTQYF
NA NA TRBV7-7 CASSLNSGFETQYF
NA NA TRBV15 CATSRDWRPTDTQYF
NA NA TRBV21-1 CASSKETAGGDNEQFF
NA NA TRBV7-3 CASSMGAETDTQYF
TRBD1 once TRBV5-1 CASSSGTGYNEQFF
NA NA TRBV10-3 CAISARGHNQPQHF
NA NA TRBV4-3 CASSQGAAVTYNEQFF
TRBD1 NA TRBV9 CASSVGGQGARGANVLTF
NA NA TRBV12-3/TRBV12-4 CASRRSLNTEAFF
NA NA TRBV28 CASSFQGLGETQYF
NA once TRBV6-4 CASSTVSGANVLTF